This TCR beta chain was observed in a study of blood T cell repertoires in COVID-19. V lost 0 bases, J lost 2 bases, and 7 bases lay in between. Germline assignment: CDR1 MNHNS and CDR2 SASEGT. The length of the CDR3 is 14 residues. Sequencing was performed with immunoSEQ multiplex PCR; in TCRdb, only in-frame clones are kept and a portion is missing. The sample has around 300,000 clones, more than 70% seen once. Details on this clone: The same CDR3 also results from other DNA sequences found in this sample.

This clonotype was sampled from a man younger than 40 with active or convalescent COVID-19. Specimen: peripheral blood. The rearrangement joins TRBV6-1 to TRBJ1-2; D may be TRBD1 (5 bases). The CDR3 here is CASSEARGNYGYTF. DNA for the CDR3: TGTGCCAGCAGTGAAGCTCGGGGGAACTATGGCTACACCTTC.